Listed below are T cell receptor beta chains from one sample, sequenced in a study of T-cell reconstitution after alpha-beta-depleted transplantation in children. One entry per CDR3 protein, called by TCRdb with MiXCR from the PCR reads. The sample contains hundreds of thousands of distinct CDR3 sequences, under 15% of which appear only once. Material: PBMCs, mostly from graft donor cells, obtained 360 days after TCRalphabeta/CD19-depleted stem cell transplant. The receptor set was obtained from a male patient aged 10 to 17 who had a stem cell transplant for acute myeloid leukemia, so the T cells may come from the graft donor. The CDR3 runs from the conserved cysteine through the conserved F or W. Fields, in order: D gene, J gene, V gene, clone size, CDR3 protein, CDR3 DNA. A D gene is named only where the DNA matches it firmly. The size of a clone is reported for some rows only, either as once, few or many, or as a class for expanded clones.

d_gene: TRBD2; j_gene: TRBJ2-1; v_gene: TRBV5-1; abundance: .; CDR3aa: CASKGSGGYNEQFF; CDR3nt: TGCGCCAGCAAGGGCAGCGGGGGCTACAATGAGCAGTTCTTC
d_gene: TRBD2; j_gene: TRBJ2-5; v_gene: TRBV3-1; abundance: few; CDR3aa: CASSQSTGGVETQYF; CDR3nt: TGTGCCAGCAGCCAATCGACGGGAGGCGTGGAGACCCAGTACTTC
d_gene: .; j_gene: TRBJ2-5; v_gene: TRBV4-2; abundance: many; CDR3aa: CASSQDTGGEETQYF; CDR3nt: TGTGCCAGCAGCCAAGATACGGGTGGGGAAGAGACCCAGTACTTC
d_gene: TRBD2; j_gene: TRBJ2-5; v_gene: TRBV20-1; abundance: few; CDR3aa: CSARLAGVETQYF; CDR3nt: TGCAGTGCTAGATTAGCGGGAGTAGAGACCCAGTACTTC
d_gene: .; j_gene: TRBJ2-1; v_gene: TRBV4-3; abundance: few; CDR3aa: CASSQDSAAFWNEQFF; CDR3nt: TGCGCCAGCAGCCAAGATTCAGCGGCATTTTGGAATGAGCAGTTCTTC
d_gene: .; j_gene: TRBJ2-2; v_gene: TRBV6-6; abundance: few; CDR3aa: CASSYSHTGELFF; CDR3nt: TGTGCCAGCAGTTACTCCCACACCGGGGAGCTGTTTTTT
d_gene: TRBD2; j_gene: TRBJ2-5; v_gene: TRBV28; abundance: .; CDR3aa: CASSLPHSGRTETQYF; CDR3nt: TGTGCCAGCAGTTTGCCCCATAGCGGGAGGACGGAGACCCAGTACTTC
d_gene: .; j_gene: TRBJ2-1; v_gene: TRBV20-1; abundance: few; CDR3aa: CSLGYGFNNEQFF; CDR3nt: TGCTCCTTAGGGTACGGGTTTAACAATGAGCAGTTCTTC
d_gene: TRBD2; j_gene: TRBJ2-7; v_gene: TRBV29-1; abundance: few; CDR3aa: CSVEETSGSYYEQYF; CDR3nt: TGCAGCGTTGAAGAGACTAGCGGGAGTTACTACGAGCAGTACTTC
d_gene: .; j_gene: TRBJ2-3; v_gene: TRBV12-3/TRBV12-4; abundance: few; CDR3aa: CASSPGTLDTQYF; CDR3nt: TGTGCCAGCAGTCCGGGGACACTGGATACGCAGTATTTT
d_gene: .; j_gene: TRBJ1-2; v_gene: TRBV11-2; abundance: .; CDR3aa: CASSLAINYGYTF; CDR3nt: TGTGCCAGCAGCTTAGCCATCAACTATGGCTACACCTTC
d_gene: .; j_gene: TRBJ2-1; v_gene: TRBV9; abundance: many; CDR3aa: CASSVVASPRGNEQFF; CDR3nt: TGTGCCAGCAGCGTAGTGGCGTCTCCCCGGGGCAATGAGCAGTTCTTC
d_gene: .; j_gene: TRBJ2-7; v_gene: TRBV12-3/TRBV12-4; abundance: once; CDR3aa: CASSFLGPATYEQYF; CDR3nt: TGTGCCAGCAGTTTCTTGGGGCCAGCCACCTACGAGCAGTACTTC
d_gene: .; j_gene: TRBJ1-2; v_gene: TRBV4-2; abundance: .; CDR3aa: CASSAHDSNYGYTF; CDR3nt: TGTGCCAGCAGCGCGCACGACAGTAACTATGGCTACACCTTC
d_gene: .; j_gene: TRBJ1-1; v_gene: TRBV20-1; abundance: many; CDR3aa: CSASQGKRTEAFF; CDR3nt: TGCAGTGCTTCACAGGGAAAGAGAACTGAAGCTTTCTTT
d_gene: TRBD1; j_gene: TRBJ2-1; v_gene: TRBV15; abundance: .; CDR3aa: CATSRDLAGTVSAYNEQFF; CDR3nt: TGTGCCACCAGCAGAGATTTAGCTGGGACAGTTAGCGCCTACAATGAGCAGTTCTTC
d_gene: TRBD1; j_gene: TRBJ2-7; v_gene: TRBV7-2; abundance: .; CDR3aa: CASSFYRGQDYEQYF; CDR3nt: TGTGCCAGCAGCTTTTACAGGGGTCAAGACTACGAGCAGTACTTC
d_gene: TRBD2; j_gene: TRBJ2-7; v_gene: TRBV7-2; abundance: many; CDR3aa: CASSLEGGSVGEQYF; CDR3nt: TGTGCCAGCAGCTTAGAAGGCGGGAGTGTAGGCGAGCAGTACTTC
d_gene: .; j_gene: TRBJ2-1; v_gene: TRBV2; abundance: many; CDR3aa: CASSDRSIFNEQFF; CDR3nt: TGTGCCAGCAGTGACAGGTCGATATTCAATGAGCAGTTCTTC
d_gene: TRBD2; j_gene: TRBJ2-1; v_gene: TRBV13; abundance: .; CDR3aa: CASSPGTGTEAGGYNEQFF; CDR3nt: TGTGCCAGCAGCCCTGGAACGGGTACGGAGGCGGGAGGTTACAATGAGCAGTTCTTC
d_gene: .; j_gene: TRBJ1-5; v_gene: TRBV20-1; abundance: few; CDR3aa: CSAWAPGANQPQHF; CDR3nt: TGCAGTGCATGGGCCCCGGGCGCCAATCAGCCCCAGCATTTT
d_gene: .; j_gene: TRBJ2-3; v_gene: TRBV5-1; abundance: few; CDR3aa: CASSESRGSDTQYF; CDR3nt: TGCGCCAGCAGCGAAAGCAGGGGCTCAGATACGCAGTATTTT
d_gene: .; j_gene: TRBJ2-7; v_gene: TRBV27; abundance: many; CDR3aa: CASSPRQGGYEQYF; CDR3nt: TGTGCCAGCAGCCCGAGACAGGGAGGGTACGAGCAGTACTTC
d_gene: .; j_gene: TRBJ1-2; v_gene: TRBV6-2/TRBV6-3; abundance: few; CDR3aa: CASSSGDNYGYTF; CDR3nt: TGTGCCAGCAGTTCCGGCGATAACTATGGCTACACCTTC
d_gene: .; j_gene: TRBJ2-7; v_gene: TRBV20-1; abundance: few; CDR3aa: CSASRAGRSSYEQYF; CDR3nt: TGCAGTGCTAGCCGAGCGGGTAGGAGCTCCTACGAGCAGTACTTC
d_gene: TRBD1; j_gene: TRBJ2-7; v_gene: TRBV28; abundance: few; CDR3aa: CASRAGTGLSAPTYEQYF; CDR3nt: TGTGCCAGCAGAGCCGGGACAGGCCTATCTGCCCCGACCTACGAGCAGTACTTC
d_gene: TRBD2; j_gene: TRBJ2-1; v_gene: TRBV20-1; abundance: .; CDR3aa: CSARKTSGRYNEQFF; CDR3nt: TGCAGTGCTAGGAAGACTAGCGGGAGGTACAATGAGCAGTTCTTC
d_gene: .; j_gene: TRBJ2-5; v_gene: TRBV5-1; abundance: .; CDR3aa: CASSLDRPDETQYF; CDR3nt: TGCGCCAGCAGCTTAGACAGGCCGGATGAGACCCAGTACTTC
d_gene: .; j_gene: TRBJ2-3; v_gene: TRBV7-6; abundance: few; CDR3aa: CASSSRDVDTQYF; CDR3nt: TGTGCCAGCAGCTCCCGCGACGTAGATACGCAGTATTTT
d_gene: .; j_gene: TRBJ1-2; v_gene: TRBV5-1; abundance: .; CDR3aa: CASSEGPPHDYTF; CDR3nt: TGCGCCAGCAGCGAGGGACCTCCCCATGACTACACCTTC
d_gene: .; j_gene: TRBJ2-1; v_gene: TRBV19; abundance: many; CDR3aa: CASGGGGYAPPEQFF; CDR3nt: TGTGCCTCTGGGGGTGGGGGCTACGCCCCCCCCGAGCAGTTCTTC
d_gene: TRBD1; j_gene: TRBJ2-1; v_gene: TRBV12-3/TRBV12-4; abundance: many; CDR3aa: CASSLGQRLYNEQFF; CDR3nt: TGTGCCAGCAGTTTGGGACAGAGACTCTACAATGAGCAGTTCTTC
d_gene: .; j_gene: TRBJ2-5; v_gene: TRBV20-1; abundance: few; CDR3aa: CSASRGSQETQYF; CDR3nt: TGCAGTGCCTCCCGGGGTTCGCAAGAGACCCAGTACTTC
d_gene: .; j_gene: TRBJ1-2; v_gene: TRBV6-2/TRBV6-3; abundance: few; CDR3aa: CASSSGRSGYTF; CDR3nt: TGTGCCAGCAGTTCGGGGAGATCTGGCTACACCTTC